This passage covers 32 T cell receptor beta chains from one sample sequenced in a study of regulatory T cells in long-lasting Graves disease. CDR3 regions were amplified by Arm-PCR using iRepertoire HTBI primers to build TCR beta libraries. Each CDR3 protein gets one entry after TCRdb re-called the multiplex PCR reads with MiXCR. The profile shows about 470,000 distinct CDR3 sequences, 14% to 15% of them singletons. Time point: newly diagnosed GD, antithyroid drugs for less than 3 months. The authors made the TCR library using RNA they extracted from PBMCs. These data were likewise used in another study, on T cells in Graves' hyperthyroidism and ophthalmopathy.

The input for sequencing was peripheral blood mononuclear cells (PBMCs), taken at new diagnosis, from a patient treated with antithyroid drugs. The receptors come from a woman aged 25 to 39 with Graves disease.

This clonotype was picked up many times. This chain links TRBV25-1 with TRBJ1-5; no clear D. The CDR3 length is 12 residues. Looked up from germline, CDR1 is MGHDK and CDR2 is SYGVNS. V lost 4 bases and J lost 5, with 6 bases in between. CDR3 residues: CASSVGDQPQHF. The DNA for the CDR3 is TGTGCCAGCAGTGTAGGAGATCAGCCCCAGCATTTT.

The CDR3 protein is CASSAERDGEETQYF. CDR3 coding DNA: TGTGCCAGCAGCGCCGAAAGGGACGGAGAAGAGACCCAGTACTTC. V is TRBV28 and J is TRBJ2-5; D possibly matches TRBD1 or TRBD2 (5 bases each). Looked up from germline, CDR1 is MDHEN and CDR2 is SYDVKM. CDR3 size: 15 residues. V shed 6 bases and J shed 3 bases, with 17 bases lying between them.

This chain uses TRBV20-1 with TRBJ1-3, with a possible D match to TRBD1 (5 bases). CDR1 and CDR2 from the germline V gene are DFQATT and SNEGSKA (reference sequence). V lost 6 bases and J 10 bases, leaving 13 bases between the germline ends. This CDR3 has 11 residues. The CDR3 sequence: CSALASGTIYF. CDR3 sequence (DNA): TGCAGTGCCCTAGCCTCAGGGACCATATATTTT.

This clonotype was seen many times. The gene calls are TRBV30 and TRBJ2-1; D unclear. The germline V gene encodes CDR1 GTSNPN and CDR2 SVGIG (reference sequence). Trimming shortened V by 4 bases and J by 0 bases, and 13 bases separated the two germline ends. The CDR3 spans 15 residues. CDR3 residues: CAWTPVKISYNEQFF. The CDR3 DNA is TGTGCCTGGACCCCGGTTAAGATCTCCTACAATGAGCAGTTCTTC.

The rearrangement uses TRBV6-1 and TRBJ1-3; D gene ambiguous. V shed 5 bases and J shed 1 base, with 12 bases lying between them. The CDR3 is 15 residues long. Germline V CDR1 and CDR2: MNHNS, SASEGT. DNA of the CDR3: TGTGCCAGCAGTCGGGAGTTCATTTCTGGAAACACCATATATTTT. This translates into CASSREFISGNTIYF.

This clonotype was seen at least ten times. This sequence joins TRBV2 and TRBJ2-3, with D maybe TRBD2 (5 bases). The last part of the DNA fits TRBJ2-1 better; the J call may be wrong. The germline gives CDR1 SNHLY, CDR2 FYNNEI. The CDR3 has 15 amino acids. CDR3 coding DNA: TGTGCCAGCAGTAAAGGGCGGCTAGCAAACAATGAGCAGTTCTTC. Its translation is CASSKGRLANNEQFF.

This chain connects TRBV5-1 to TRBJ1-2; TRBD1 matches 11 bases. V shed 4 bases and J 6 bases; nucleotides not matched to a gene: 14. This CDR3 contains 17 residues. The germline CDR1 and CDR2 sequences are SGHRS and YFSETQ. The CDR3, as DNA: TGCGCCAGCAGCCCTCCCGGGACAGGGGGACGGTCCAATGGCTACACCTTC. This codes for CASSPPGTGGRSNGYTF.

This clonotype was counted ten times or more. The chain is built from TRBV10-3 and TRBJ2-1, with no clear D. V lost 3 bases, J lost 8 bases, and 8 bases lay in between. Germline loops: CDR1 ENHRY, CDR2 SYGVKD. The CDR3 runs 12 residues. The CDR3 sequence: CAISEIKDEQFF. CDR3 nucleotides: TGTGCCATCAGTGAAATTAAGGATGAGCAGTTCTTC.

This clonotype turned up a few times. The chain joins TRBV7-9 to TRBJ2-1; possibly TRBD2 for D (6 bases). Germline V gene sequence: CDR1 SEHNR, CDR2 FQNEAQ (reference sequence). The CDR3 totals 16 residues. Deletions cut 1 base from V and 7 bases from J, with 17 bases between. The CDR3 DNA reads TGTGCCAGCAGCTTAGGGGGAACGGGAGATGCTAATGAGCAGTTCTTC. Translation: CASSLGGTGDANEQFF.

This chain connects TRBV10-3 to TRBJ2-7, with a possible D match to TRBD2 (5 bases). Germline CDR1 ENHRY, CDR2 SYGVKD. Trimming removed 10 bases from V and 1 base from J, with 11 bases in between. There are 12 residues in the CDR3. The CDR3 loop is CATAGDSYEQYF. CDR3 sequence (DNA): TGTGCCACCGCCGGGGATTCCTACGAGCAGTACTTC.

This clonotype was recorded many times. Here the CDR3 DNA reads TGTGCCTGGAGTGGCGAGGCAGGCGCCTACGAGCAGTACTTC. This sequence encodes CAWSGEAGAYEQYF. The chain carries TRBV30 and TRBJ2-7; no firm D call. CDR1 is GTSNPN and CDR2 is SVGIG in the germline V gene (reference sequence). V lost 1 base and J lost 2, with 12 bases in between. This CDR3 spans 14 amino acids.

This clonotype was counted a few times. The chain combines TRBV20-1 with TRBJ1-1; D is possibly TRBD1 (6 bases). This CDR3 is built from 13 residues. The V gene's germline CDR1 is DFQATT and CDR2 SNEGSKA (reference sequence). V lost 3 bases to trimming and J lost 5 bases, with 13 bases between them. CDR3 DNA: TGCAGTGCTAGTGGTACAGGGATTACTGAAGCTTTCTTT. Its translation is CSASGTGITEAFF.

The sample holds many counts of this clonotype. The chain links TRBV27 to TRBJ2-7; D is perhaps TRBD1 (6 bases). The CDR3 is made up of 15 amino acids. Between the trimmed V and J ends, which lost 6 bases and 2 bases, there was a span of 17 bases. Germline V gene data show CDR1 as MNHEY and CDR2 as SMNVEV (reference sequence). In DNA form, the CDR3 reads TGTGCCAGCAGCCACTACCGCCAGGGGACCTACGAGCAGTACTTC. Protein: CASSHYRQGTYEQYF.

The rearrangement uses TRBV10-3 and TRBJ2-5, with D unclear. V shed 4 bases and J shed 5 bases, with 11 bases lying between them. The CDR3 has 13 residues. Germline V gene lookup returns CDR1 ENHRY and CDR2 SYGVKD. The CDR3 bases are TGTGCCATCAGTGGTGGTACCGGGGAGACCCAGTACTTC. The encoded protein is CAISGGTGETQYF.

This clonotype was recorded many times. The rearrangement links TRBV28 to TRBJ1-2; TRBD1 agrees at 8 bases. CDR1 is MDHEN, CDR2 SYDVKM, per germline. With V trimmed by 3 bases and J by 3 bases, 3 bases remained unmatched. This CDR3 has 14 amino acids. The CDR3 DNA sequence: TGTGCCAGCAGTTTTCCGGGACAGGACTATGGCTACACCTTC. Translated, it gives CASSFPGQDYGYTF.

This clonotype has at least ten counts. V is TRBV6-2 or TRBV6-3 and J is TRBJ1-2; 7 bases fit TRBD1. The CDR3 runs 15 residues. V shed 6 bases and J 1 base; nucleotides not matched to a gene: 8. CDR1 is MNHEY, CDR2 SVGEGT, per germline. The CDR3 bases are TGTGCCAGCAGACCTTGGACAGGTTATAACTATGGCTACACCTTC. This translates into CASRPWTGYNYGYTF.

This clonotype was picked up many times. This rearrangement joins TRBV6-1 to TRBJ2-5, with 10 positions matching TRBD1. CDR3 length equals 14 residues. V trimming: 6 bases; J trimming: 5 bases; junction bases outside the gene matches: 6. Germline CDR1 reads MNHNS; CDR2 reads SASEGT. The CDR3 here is CASRTGGGEETQYF. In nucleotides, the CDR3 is TGTGCCAGCAGGACAGGGGGCGGCGAGGAGACCCAGTACTTC.

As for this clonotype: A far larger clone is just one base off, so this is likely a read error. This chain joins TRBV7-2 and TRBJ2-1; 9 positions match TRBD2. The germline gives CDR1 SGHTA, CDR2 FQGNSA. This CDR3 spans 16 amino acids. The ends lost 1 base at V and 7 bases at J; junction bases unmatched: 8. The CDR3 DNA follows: TGTGCCAGCAGCTTAGAGCGCGGGAGGGAAAAAAATGAGCAGTTCTTC. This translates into CASSLERGREKNEQFF.

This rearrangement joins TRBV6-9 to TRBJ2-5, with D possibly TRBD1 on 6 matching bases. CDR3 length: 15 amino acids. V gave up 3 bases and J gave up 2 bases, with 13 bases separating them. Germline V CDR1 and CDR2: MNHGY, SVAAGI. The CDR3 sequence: CASSYSTGLQETQYF. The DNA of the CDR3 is TGTGCCAGCAGTTACTCAACAGGGCTTCAAGAGACCCAGTACTTC.

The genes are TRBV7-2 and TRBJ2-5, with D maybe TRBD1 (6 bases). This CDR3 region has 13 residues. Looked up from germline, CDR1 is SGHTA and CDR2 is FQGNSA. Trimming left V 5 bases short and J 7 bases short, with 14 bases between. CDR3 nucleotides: TGTGCCAGCAGCGCAGGGGCAGTGAGGACCCAGTACTTC. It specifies CASSAGAVRTQYF.

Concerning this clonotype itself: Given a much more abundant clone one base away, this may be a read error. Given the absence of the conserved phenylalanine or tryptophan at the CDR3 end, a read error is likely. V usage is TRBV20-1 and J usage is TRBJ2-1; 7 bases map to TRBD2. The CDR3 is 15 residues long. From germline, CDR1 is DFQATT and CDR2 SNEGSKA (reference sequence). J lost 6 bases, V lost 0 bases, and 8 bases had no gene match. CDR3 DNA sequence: TGCAGTGCTAGAGATGGGCGGACTAGGACCAATGAGCAGTTCCTC. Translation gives CSARDGRTRTNEQFL.

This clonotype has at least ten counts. The CDR3 DNA sequence: TGTGCCAGCAGTTCCGATGCGGGAGGGTTTTTGGGGTTCAATGAGCAGTTCTTC. It is translated as CASSSDAGGFLGFNEQFF. The chain recombines TRBV28 with TRBJ2-1; 9 bases align to TRBD2. This CDR3 is 18 amino acids long. V trimming: 4 bases; J trimming: 6 bases; junction bases outside the gene matches: 16. From germline, CDR1 is MDHEN and CDR2 SYDVKM.

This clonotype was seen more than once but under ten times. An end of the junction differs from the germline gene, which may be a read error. DNA of the CDR3: TGTGTCACCAGTGATGAGGCTAGCGGAGGGGTAGATACGCAGTATTTT. Translated: CVTSDEASGGVDTQYF. The J gene is TRBJ2-3, the V gene TRBV24-1; the match to TRBD2 covers 7 bases. Germline lookup yields CDR1 KGHDR and CDR2 SFDVKD. This CDR3 has 16 amino acids.

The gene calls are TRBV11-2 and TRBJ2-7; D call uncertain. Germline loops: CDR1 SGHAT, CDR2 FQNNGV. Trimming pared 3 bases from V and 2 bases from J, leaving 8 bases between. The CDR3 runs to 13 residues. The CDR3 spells CASSLTQTYEQYF. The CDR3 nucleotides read TGTGCCAGCAGCTTGACACAGACCTACGAGCAGTACTTC.

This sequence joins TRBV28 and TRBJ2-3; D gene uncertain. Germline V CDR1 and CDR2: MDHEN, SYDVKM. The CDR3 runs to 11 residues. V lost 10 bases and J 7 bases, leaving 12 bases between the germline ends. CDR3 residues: CAIEKDYTQYF. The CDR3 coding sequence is TGTGCCATCGAGAAAGACTATACGCAGTATTTT.

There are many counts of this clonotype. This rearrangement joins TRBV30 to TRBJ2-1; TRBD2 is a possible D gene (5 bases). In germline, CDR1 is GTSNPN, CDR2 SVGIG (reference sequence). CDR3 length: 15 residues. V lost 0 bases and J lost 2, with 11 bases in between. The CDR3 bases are TGTGCCTGGAGTGTATCAGAGGGCACCTACAATGAGCAGTTCTTC. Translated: CAWSVSEGTYNEQFF.

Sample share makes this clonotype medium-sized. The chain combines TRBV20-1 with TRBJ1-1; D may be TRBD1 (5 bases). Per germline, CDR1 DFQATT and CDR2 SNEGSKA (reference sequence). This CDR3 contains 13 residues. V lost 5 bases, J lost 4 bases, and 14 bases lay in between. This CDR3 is CSAPEGDVTEAFF. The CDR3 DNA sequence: TGCAGTGCTCCCGAAGGGGATGTCACTGAAGCTTTCTTT.

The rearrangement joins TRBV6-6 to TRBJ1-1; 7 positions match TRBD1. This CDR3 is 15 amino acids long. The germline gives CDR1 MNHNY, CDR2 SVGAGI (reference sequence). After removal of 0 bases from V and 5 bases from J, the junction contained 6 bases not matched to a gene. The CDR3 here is CASSYSRGLGTEAFF. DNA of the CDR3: TGTGCCAGCAGTTACTCGAGGGGGCTTGGGACTGAAGCTTTCTTT.

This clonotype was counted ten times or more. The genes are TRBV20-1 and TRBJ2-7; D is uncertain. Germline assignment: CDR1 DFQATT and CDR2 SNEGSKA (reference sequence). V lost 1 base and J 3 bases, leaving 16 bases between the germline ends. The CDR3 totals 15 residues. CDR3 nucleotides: TGCAGTGCTAGAGCCAACTACCACACCTTCTACGAGCAGTACTTC. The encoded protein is CSARANYHTFYEQYF.

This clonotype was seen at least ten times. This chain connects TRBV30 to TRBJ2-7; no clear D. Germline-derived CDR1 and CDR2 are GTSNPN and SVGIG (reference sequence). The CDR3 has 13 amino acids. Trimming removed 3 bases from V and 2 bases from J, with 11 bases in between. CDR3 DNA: TGTGCCTGGAGGGGGATAGTACCCTACGAGCAGTACTTC. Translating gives CAWRGIVPYEQYF. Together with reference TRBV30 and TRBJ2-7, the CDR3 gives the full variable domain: SQTIHQWPATLVQPVGSPLSLECTVEGTSNPNLYWYRQAAGRGLQLLFYSVGIGQISSEVPQNLSASRPQDRQFILSSKKLLLSDSGFYLCAWRGIVPYEQYFGPGTRLTVT.

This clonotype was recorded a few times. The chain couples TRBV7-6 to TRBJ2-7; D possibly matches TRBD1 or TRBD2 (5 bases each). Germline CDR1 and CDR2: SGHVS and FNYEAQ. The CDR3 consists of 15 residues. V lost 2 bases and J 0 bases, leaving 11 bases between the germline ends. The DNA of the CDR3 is TGTGCCAGCAGCTTAAAAGTCGGGGCCTCCTACGAGCAGTACTTC. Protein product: CASSLKVGASYEQYF.

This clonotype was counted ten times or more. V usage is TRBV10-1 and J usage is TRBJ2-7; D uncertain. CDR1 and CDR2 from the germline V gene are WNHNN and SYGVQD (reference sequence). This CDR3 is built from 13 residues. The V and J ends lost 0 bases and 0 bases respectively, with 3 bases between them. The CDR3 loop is CASSESHSYEQYF. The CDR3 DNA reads TGCGCCAGCAGTGAGTCCCACTCCTACGAGCAGTACTTC.